Listed here are 6 T cell receptor beta chains from one sample, sequenced in a study of blood T cell repertoires in COVID-19. Profiling relied on immunoSEQ multiplex PCR, and the TCRdb table lists in-frame clones only, not all of them. This table holds approximately 20,000 clones, about three quarters found once. The material sequenced was peripheral blood. The receptors were sampled from a man aged 55 to 70 with active COVID-19.

The chain is built from TRBV5-1 and TRBJ2-5; possibly TRBD2 for D (5 bases). The CDR3 loop spans 15 amino acids. Trimming took off 4 bases at V and 1 base at J, with 14 bases between the two ends. The germline V gene has CDR1 SGHRS and CDR2 YFSETQ. The DNA for the CDR3 is TGCGCCAGCAGCGTGTCTTTTAGCGTCCAAGAGACCCAGTACTTC. Protein: CASSVSFSVQETQYF.

The chain is built from TRBV5-4 and TRBJ1-2, with D possibly being TRBD1 (5 bases). The CDR3 length is 13 residues. The ends were cut back, 0 bases at V and 6 bases at J, with 9 bases in the middle. Per germline, CDR1 SGHNT and CDR2 YYREEE (reference sequence). The CDR3 is CASSLGGGDGYTF. CDR3 sequence (DNA): TGTGCCAGCAGCTTGGGCGGGGGTGATGGCTACACCTTC.

The gene calls are TRBV5-1 and TRBJ2-3, with TRBD2 identical over 14 bases. The CDR3 consists of 17 residues. Germline CDR1 SGHRS, CDR2 YFSETQ. The J segment lost 0 bases and the V segment lost 4 bases, leaving 4 bases of the junction unmatched. In DNA, the CDR3 is TGCGCCAGCAGCCCGGGGACTAGCGGGAGTAGCACAGATACGCAGTATTTT. Translation: CASSPGTSGSSTDTQYF. The variable domain in full, with the rest retrieved from reference TRBV5-1 and TRBJ2-3, is KAGVTQTPRYLIKTRGQQVTLSCSPISGHRSVSWYQQTPGQGLQFLFEYFSETQRNKGNFPGRFSGRQFSNSRSEMNVSTLELGDSALYLCASSPGTSGSSTDTQYFGPGTRLTVL.

The J gene is TRBJ2-5, the V gene TRBV5-1, with 9 nucleotides matching TRBD2. Germline CDR1 reads SGHRS; CDR2 reads YFSETQ. The V segment lost 2 bases and the J segment 4 bases; nucleotides outside the gene matches: 6. CDR3 size: 15 residues. The CDR3 is CASSFGGRAGETQYF. The DNA of the CDR3 is TGCGCCAGCAGCTTCGGCGGGAGGGCCGGAGAGACCCAGTACTTC.

The rearrangement links TRBV24-1 to TRBJ2-7, with a weak D call TRBD1 (5 bases). CDR1 KGHDR and CDR2 SFDVKD come from the germline V gene. This CDR3 spans 15 amino acids. The V and J ends lost 3 bases and 1 base respectively, with 12 bases between them. The CDR3 region is CATSDTRASSYEQYF. The CDR3 DNA reads TGTGCCACCAGTGATACCAGGGCTTCTTCCTACGAGCAGTACTTC.

This sequence joins TRBV30 and TRBJ1-2; 9 nucleotides agree with TRBD1. The CDR3 length is 13 residues. After removal of 4 bases from V and 2 bases from J, the junction contained 2 bases not matched to a gene. Germline V gene data show CDR1 as GTSNPN and CDR2 as SVGIG (reference sequence). The CDR3 is CAWKDRGNYGYTF. CDR3 in DNA: TGTGCCTGGAAAGACAGGGGGAACTATGGCTACACCTTC.